This TCR beta chain stems from a study of blood T cells in healthy people across ages. Looking at the study overall: The template switching approach captured approximately one barcoded beta molecule for every two T cells.

This clonotype showed up just once. At one boundary the junction diverges from the germline segment, which might be a read error. Per the germline V gene, CDR1 is MDHEN and CDR2 is SYDVKM. This CDR3 has 14 residues. A second PCR, run for roughly 7 to 11 cycles, used a sample-barcoded 5' primer plus a J-beta primer mix. Tagging of each cDNA molecule was performed by a template-switch adaptor with 12 random nucleotides. TCRdb independently ran MiXCR on the 5' RACE reads; one entry per CDR3 protein. Among 380,000 or so distinct CDR3 sequences listed, over 45% were seen once. The origin of this receptor is a man aged 60-69 years in good health. Sequenced sample: blood. The genes are TRBV28 and TRBJ2-7; 8 nucleotides agree with TRBD1. The CDR3 loop is CASITNGTGNEQFF. CDR3 nucleotide sequence: TGTGCCAGCATCACTAACGGGACAGGCAATGAGCAGTTCTTT.